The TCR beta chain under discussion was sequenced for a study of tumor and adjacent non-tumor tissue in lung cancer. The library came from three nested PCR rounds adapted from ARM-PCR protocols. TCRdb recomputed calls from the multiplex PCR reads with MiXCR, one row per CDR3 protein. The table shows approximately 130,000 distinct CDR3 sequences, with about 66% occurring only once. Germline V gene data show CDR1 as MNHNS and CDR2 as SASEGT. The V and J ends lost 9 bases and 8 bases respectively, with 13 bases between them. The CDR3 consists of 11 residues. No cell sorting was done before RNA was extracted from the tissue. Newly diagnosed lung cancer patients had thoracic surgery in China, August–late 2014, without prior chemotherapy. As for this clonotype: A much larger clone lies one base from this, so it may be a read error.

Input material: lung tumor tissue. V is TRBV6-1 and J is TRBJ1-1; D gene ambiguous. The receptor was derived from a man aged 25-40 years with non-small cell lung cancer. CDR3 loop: CARRTGPEAFF. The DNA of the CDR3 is TGTGCCAGAAGGACTGGACCCGAAGCTTTCTTT.